This is a list of T cell receptor beta chains from one sample in a study of neurological immune-mediated disorders. TCRdb itself ran the 5' RACE reads through MiXCR, one entry per CDR3 protein. The sample has around 30,000 distinct CDR3 sequences, around 16% seen once; the top ten hold approximately 5%. The material sequenced was CD4+ T cells from blood. The receptors originated from a female donor with HTLV-1-associated myelopathy (HAM/TSP). Both conserved end residues are part of each CDR3. Each record gives: J gene, V gene, D gene, clone size, CDR3 protein, CDR3 DNA. D genes are given only for firm matches. Only part of the rows carry a size: once, few, many, or a class if the clone is expanded.

j_call: TRBJ2-1; v_call: TRBV4-2; d_call: TRBD2; clone_size: many; cdr3_aa: CASSQANSGGNEQFF; cdr3_nt: TGTGCCAGCAGCCAAGCTAATAGCGGGGGGAATGAGCAGTTCTTC
j_call: TRBJ2-5; v_call: TRBV7-2; d_call: TRBD2; clone_size: many; cdr3_aa: CASSTAPKRASGFVETQYF; cdr3_nt: TGTGCCAGCAGTACCGCACCCAAACGAGCTAGCGGGTTTGTCGAGACCCAGTACTTC
j_call: TRBJ2-3; v_call: TRBV20-1; d_call: TRBD2; clone_size: many; cdr3_aa: CSARASGRGTDTQYF; cdr3_nt: TGCAGTGCTAGGGCTAGCGGGAGGGGGACAGATACGCAGTATTTT
j_call: TRBJ1-1; v_call: TRBV20-1; d_call: TRBD1; clone_size: many; cdr3_aa: CSARDGQEKDEAFF; cdr3_nt: TGCAGTGCTAGAGACGGACAGGAGAAGGATGAAGCTTTCTTT
j_call: TRBJ2-3; v_call: TRBV9; d_call: -; clone_size: -; cdr3_aa: CASSARPGVTDTQYF; cdr3_nt: TGTGCCAGCAGCGCCCGGCCGGGGGTGACAGATACGCAGTATTTT
j_call: TRBJ2-5; v_call: TRBV20-1; d_call: -; clone_size: -; cdr3_aa: CSANRQQETQYF; cdr3_nt: TGCAGTGCTAACCGACAGCAAGAGACCCAGTACTTC
j_call: TRBJ2-5; v_call: TRBV5-1; d_call: -; clone_size: many; cdr3_aa: CASSRGQGEETQYF; cdr3_nt: TGCGCCAGCAGCCGAGGCCAGGGAGAAGAGACCCAGTACTTC
j_call: TRBJ1-5; v_call: TRBV30; d_call: -; clone_size: many; cdr3_aa: CAWTQGGQPQHF; cdr3_nt: TGTGCCTGGACCCAAGGGGGTCAGCCCCAGCATTTT
j_call: TRBJ2-1; v_call: TRBV20-1; d_call: TRBD2; clone_size: many; cdr3_aa: CSAIGRGGRHEQFF; cdr3_nt: TGCAGTGCTATTGGGCGGGGGGGCCGCCATGAGCAGTTCTTC
j_call: TRBJ2-1; v_call: TRBV7-2; d_call: -; clone_size: many; cdr3_aa: CASSKDGPAAGNEQFF; cdr3_nt: TGTGCCAGCAGTAAAGATGGCCCGGCCGCGGGCAATGAGCAGTTCTTC
j_call: TRBJ2-2; v_call: TRBV6-1; d_call: -; clone_size: many; cdr3_aa: CATWPGEGTGELFF; cdr3_nt: TGTGCAACCTGGCCGGGAGAAGGGACCGGGGAGCTGTTTTTT
j_call: TRBJ2-5; v_call: TRBV7-2; d_call: TRBD2; clone_size: medium-sized; cdr3_aa: CASRTSGGEETQYF; cdr3_nt: TGTGCCAGCAGGACTAGCGGGGGGGAAGAGACCCAGTACTTC
j_call: TRBJ2-1; v_call: TRBV6-5; d_call: TRBD2; clone_size: -; cdr3_aa: CASYPAGTSAYNEQFF; cdr3_nt: TGTGCCAGCTACCCCGCCGGGACTAGCGCCTACAATGAGCAGTTCTTC
j_call: TRBJ1-3; v_call: TRBV4-2; d_call: -; clone_size: many; cdr3_aa: CASSQDPQGSGNTIYF; cdr3_nt: TGTGCCAGCAGCCAAGACCCTCAGGGTTCTGGAAACACCATATATTTT
j_call: TRBJ2-5; v_call: TRBV5-1; d_call: -; clone_size: many; cdr3_aa: CASSMALQETQYF; cdr3_nt: TGCGCCAGCAGCATGGCCCTTCAAGAGACCCAGTACTTC
j_call: TRBJ1-3; v_call: TRBV9; d_call: -; clone_size: many; cdr3_aa: CASSEGGSSGNTIYF; cdr3_nt: TGTGCCAGCAGCGAGGGGGGATCAAGTGGAAACACCATATATTTT
j_call: TRBJ2-7; v_call: TRBV5-1; d_call: TRBD1; clone_size: few; cdr3_aa: CASSLRGTGVNEQYF; cdr3_nt: TGCGCCAGCAGCCTTCGTGGGACAGGGGTAAACGAGCAGTACTTC
j_call: TRBJ1-6; v_call: TRBV9; d_call: -; clone_size: many; cdr3_aa: CASSVEGTVTNSPLHF; cdr3_nt: TGTGCCAGCAGCGTAGAAGGCACAGTAACTAATTCACCCCTCCACTTT
j_call: TRBJ2-2; v_call: TRBV7-6; d_call: TRBD2; clone_size: -; cdr3_aa: CASSSGLGNTGELFF; cdr3_nt: TGTGCCAGCAGCTCGGGACTAGGAAACACCGGGGAGCTGTTTTTT
j_call: TRBJ1-1; v_call: TRBV11-2; d_call: -; clone_size: many; cdr3_aa: CASSLEPGENTEAFF; cdr3_nt: TGTGCCAGCAGCTTAGAGCCAGGGGAGAACACTGAAGCTTTCTTT
j_call: TRBJ2-3; v_call: TRBV28; d_call: TRBD2; clone_size: many; cdr3_aa: CASWGLAVPDTQYF; cdr3_nt: TGTGCCAGTTGGGGACTAGCGGTTCCAGATACGCAGTATTTT
j_call: TRBJ2-3; v_call: TRBV20-1; d_call: -; clone_size: -; cdr3_aa: CSAKGGYTDTQYF; cdr3_nt: TGCAGTGCCAAGGGGGGCTACACCGATACGCAGTATTTT
j_call: TRBJ2-3; v_call: TRBV2; d_call: -; clone_size: many; cdr3_aa: CASSGGPSTDTQYF; cdr3_nt: TGTGCCAGCAGTGGGGGGCCCAGCACAGATACGCAGTATTTT
j_call: TRBJ2-1; v_call: TRBV9; d_call: -; clone_size: many; cdr3_aa: CASSVDLTGAYNEQFF; cdr3_nt: TGTGCCAGCAGCGTAGACCTTACGGGAGCCTACAATGAGCAGTTCTTC
j_call: TRBJ2-2; v_call: TRBV7-2; d_call: -; clone_size: many; cdr3_aa: CASSLAHGSRTGELFF; cdr3_nt: TGTGCCAGCAGCTTAGCTCATGGGTCACGTACCGGGGAGCTGTTTTTT
j_call: TRBJ2-1; v_call: TRBV3-1; d_call: -; clone_size: many; cdr3_aa: CASSPTGLDKQFF; cdr3_nt: TGTGCCAGCAGCCCCACGGGGCTGGATAAGCAGTTCTTC
j_call: TRBJ2-5; v_call: TRBV5-5; d_call: -; clone_size: many; cdr3_aa: CASSFPEQETQYF; cdr3_nt: TGTGCCAGCAGCTTCCCGGAGCAAGAGACCCAGTACTTC
j_call: TRBJ2-3; v_call: TRBV10-3; d_call: TRBD2; clone_size: medium-sized; cdr3_aa: CAISESGLANTDTQYF; cdr3_nt: TGTGCCATCAGTGAGTCGGGACTAGCGAACACAGATACGCAGTATTTT
j_call: TRBJ2-3; v_call: TRBV7-2; d_call: TRBD2; clone_size: many; cdr3_aa: CASSLEAATGGRADTQYF; cdr3_nt: TGTGCCAGCAGCTTAGAGGCGGCTACGGGGGGTAGGGCAGATACGCAGTATTTT
j_call: TRBJ2-5; v_call: TRBV20-1; d_call: TRBD1; clone_size: -; cdr3_aa: CSARGRGRRETQYF; cdr3_nt: TGCAGTGCTAGGGGCAGGGGGCGACGAGAGACCCAGTACTTC
j_call: TRBJ2-3; v_call: TRBV7-7; d_call: TRBD1; clone_size: many; cdr3_aa: CASSPRTGWGTDTQYF; cdr3_nt: TGTGCTAGCAGCCCCCGGACAGGGTGGGGCACAGATACGCAGTATTTT
j_call: TRBJ2-2; v_call: TRBV7-2; d_call: -; clone_size: many; cdr3_aa: CASSFVSNTGELFF; cdr3_nt: TGTGCCAGCAGCTTCGTGTCGAACACCGGGGAGCTGTTTTTT
j_call: TRBJ2-7; v_call: TRBV6-6; d_call: TRBD2; clone_size: many; cdr3_aa: CASSYPPTSGYEQYF; cdr3_nt: TGTGCCAGCAGTTATCCGCCGACTAGCGGCTACGAGCAGTACTTC
j_call: TRBJ1-1; v_call: TRBV7-2; d_call: -; clone_size: medium-sized; cdr3_aa: CASSLKGKLGNTEAFF; cdr3_nt: TGTGCCAGCAGCTTAAAGGGGAAACTAGGGAACACTGAAGCTTTCTTT
j_call: TRBJ2-7; v_call: TRBV12-3/TRBV12-4; d_call: -; clone_size: many; cdr3_aa: CASKTREGSYEQYF; cdr3_nt: TGTGCCAGCAAAACGAGAGAGGGCTCCTACGAGCAGTACTTC
j_call: TRBJ2-2; v_call: TRBV5-1; d_call: -; clone_size: many; cdr3_aa: CASSASLAGRAGELFF; cdr3_nt: TGCGCCAGCAGCGCCTCCCTAGCCGGGAGAGCCGGGGAGCTGTTTTTT
j_call: TRBJ1-4; v_call: TRBV7-2; d_call: -; clone_size: -; cdr3_aa: CASSFYICSARWMRDEKLFF; cdr3_nt: -
j_call: TRBJ2-5; v_call: TRBV2; d_call: TRBD2; clone_size: many; cdr3_aa: CATRGSTSDQETQYF; cdr3_nt: TGTGCCACCAGAGGTAGCACTAGCGACCAAGAGACCCAGTACTTC
j_call: TRBJ2-7; v_call: TRBV15; d_call: TRBD1; clone_size: many; cdr3_aa: CATSSRTGNTYEQYF; cdr3_nt: TGTGCCACCAGCAGTCGGACAGGGAATACCTACGAGCAGTACTTC
j_call: TRBJ2-7; v_call: TRBV6-2/TRBV6-3; d_call: -; clone_size: many; cdr3_aa: CASSYSPGQASYEQYF; cdr3_nt: TGTGCCAGCAGTTACTCCCCGGGACAAGCCAGCTACGAGCAGTACTTC